This passage covers 18 T cell receptor beta chains from one sample sequenced in a study of cytomegalovirus exposure and HLA in healthy donors. It was with 60 Vbeta and 13 Jbeta primers that the PCR ran. Libraries were prepared by immunoSEQ multiplex PCR; TCRdb keeps only in-frame clonotypes and omits some of them. This table has approximately 150,000 clones, around 80% appearing once. What was sequenced was PBMCs. The receptors derive from a middle-aged man in good health and CMV-seronegative.

This chain joins TRBV19 and TRBJ2-1; D unclear. This CDR3 has 13 residues. V was shortened by 3 bases and J by 8 bases, with 11 bases between the two germline ends. Germline V gene data show CDR1 as LNHDA and CDR2 as SQIVND (reference sequence). Here the CDR3 DNA reads TGTGCCAGTAGTATGGTCCAGATGGATGAGCAGTTCTTC. Protein: CASSMVQMDEQFF. Drawing the rest from reference TRBV19 and TRBJ2-1, the complete variable domain is DGGITQSPKYLFRKEGQNVTLSCEQNLNHDAMYWYRQDPGQGLRLIYYSQIVNDFQKGDIAEGYSVSREKKESFPLTVTSAQKNPTAFYLCASSMVQMDEQFFGPGTRLTVL.

V gene TRBV13 combines with J gene TRBJ2-1, with a possible D match to TRBD1 (5 bases). The germline V gene has CDR1 PRHDT and CDR2 FYEKMQ (reference sequence). V was pared by 0 bases and J by 7 bases, with 10 bases between. The CDR3 is 14 residues long. The CDR3 DNA follows: TGTGCCAGCAGCTTAGGCCAGGGTGGGAATGAGCAGTTCTTC. Protein product: CASSLGQGGNEQFF.

This chain joins TRBV6-1 and TRBJ1-1; D not resolved. Germline V CDR1 and CDR2: MNHNS, SASEGT. V was cut by 3 bases and J by 7 bases, with 12 bases left in between. This CDR3 has 13 residues. The CDR3 bases are TGTGCCAGCAGTGACAGAAAATTCCATGAAGCTTTCTTT. This encodes CASSDRKFHEAFF.

The chain couples TRBV19 to TRBJ2-3, with 14 bases fitting TRBD2. The germline V gene encodes CDR1 LNHDA and CDR2 SQIVND (reference sequence). CDR3 length equals 16 residues. Losses at the gene ends were 6 bases for V and 2 bases for J; bases not matched to a gene: 4. CDR3 coding DNA: TGTGCCAGTAGCGGACTAGCGGGAGGACTCACAGATACGCAGTATTTT. It is translated as CASSGLAGGLTDTQYF.

J is TRBJ2-2 and V is TRBV7-9, with TRBD2 identical over 8 bases. V trimming: 2 bases; J trimming: 8 bases; junction bases outside the gene matches: 10. Germline V gene sequence: CDR1 SEHNR, CDR2 FQNEAQ (reference sequence). This CDR3 spans 16 amino acids. The CDR3 nucleotides are TGTGCCAGCAGCTTACAGGGACTAGTTACGTCAGGGGAGCTGTTTTTT. Protein product: CASSLQGLVTSGELFF.

The chain has TRBV2 and TRBJ2-2; 7 nucleotides align to TRBD2. Trimming cost V 6 bases and J 4 bases; bases outside gene matches: 5. The germline CDR1 and CDR2 sequences are SNHLY and FYNNEI. The CDR3 spans 14 residues. DNA of the CDR3: TGTGCCAGCAGCGGACCGGGAGGCACCGGGGAGCTGTTTTTT. Residues: CASSGPGGTGELFF.

CDR3: CASRKPQGRDYEQYF. CDR3 DNA sequence: TGTGCCAGCAGAAAGCCTCAGGGTCGTGACTACGAGCAGTACTTC. The V and J genes are TRBV6-6 and TRBJ2-7; D possibly corresponds to TRBD1 (5 bases). CDR3 length equals 15 residues. Germline V CDR1 and CDR2: MNHNY, SVGAGI (reference sequence). Trimming took off 6 bases at V and 3 bases at J, with 18 bases between the two ends.

The V call is TRBV18, the J call TRBJ1-1; D is uncertain. This CDR3 comprises 13 residues. Trimming left V 3 bases short and J 4 bases short, with 9 bases between. CDR1 KGHSH and CDR2 LQKENI come from the germline V gene. The DNA for the CDR3 is TGTGCCAGCTCACCGGATTACAGCACTGAAGCTTTCTTT. It is translated as CASSPDYSTEAFF.

V gene TRBV7-9 combines with J gene TRBJ2-1; 12 nucleotides align to TRBD2. This CDR3 has 15 amino acids. J lost 4 bases, V lost 5 bases, and 3 bases had no gene match. From germline, CDR1 is SEHNR and CDR2 FQNEAQ (reference sequence). The CDR3 DNA reads TGTGCCAGCAGCCTAGGGACTAGCGGGTACAATGAGCAGTTCTTC. Translation gives CASSLGTSGYNEQFF.

The chain carries TRBV18 and TRBJ2-1; possible D gene TRBD2, 6 bases. V dropped 0 bases and J dropped 4 bases, with 13 bases sitting between them. The CDR3 length is 16 residues. The germline V gene has CDR1 KGHSH and CDR2 LQKENI. The CDR3 sequence: CASSPPSLGGYNEQFF. The CDR3 nucleotides are TGTGCCAGCTCACCACCTTCTCTGGGGGGATACAATGAGCAGTTCTTC. Full variable domain (rest looked up from reference TRBV18 and TRBJ2-1): NAGVMQNPRHLVRRRGQEARLRCSPMKGHSHVYWYRQLPEEGLKFMVYLQKENIIDESGMPKERFSAEFPKEGPSILRIQQVVRGDSAAYFCASSPPSLGGYNEQFFGPGTRLTVL.

This clone occurred a few times. This sequence joins TRBV2 and TRBJ2-7; 8 bases are a match to TRBD2. Germline V CDR1 and CDR2: SNHLY, FYNNEI. The J segment lost 2 bases and the V segment lost 8 bases, leaving 5 bases of the junction unmatched. The CDR3 consists of 13 residues. In DNA form, the CDR3 reads TGTGCCAGCCACCCGGGAGGGACCTACGAGCAGTACTTC. Translated, it gives CASHPGGTYEQYF.

The CDR3 here is CASSQVVSGSYYYEQYF. The CDR3 nucleotides are TGTGCCAGCAGCCAAGTCGTTAGCGGGAGCTACTACTACGAGCAGTACTTC. The genes are TRBV14 and TRBJ2-7; 9 bases match TRBD2. V gave up 1 base and J gave up 3 bases; unmatched junction bases: 10. The CDR3 has 17 residues. CDR1 is SGHDN and CDR2 is FVKESK in the germline V gene.

Turning to this clone: A read error may account for a junction end that differs from germline. The chain links TRBV5-8 to TRBJ2-6; TRBD1 agrees at 7 bases. Germline V gene lookup returns CDR1 SGHTS and CDR2 YDEGEE. The CDR3 contains 15 residues. The CDR3 loop reads CATRGRWAGANGLTF. CDR3 coding DNA: TGTGCCACGAGGGGGCGCTGGGCTGGGGCCAACGGCCTGACTTTC. Supplemented by reference TRBV5-8 and TRBJ2-6, the full variable domain reads EAGVTQSPTHLIKTRGQQATLRCSPISGHTSVYWYQQALGLGLQFLLWYDEGEERNRGNFPPRFSGRQFPNYSSELNVNALELEDSALYLCATRGRWAGANGLTFGAGSRLTVL.

This clone was counted only a few times. The chain joins TRBV27 to TRBJ2-1, with 8 bases matching TRBD1. V shed 7 bases and J 8 bases; nucleotides not matched to a gene: 4. The CDR3 is 12 residues long. Germline V gene lookup returns CDR1 MNHEY and CDR2 SMNVEV (reference sequence). The CDR3 coding sequence is TGTGCCAGCAAAGACAGGGGCGATGAGCAGTTCTTC. It yields the protein CASKDRGDEQFF.

The CDR3 coding sequence is TGTGCCAGCAGCCCTAACAGGATAAGGGGCACAGATACGCAGTATTTT. Residues: CASSPNRIRGTDTQYF. The J gene is TRBJ2-3, the V gene TRBV11-2; TRBD1 might be the D (5 bases). The CDR3 is 16 amino acids. Trimming removed 5 bases from V and 1 base from J, with 16 bases in between. CDR1 and CDR2 (germline): SGHAT, FQNNGV.

This clone was seen only a few times. Other nucleotide sequences from this sample produce the same CDR3. V usage is TRBV29-1 and J usage is TRBJ1-1; D might be TRBD1 (5 bases). Germline V gene sequence: CDR1 SQVTM, CDR2 ANQGSEA. With 7 bases removed from V and 7 bases from J, the gap between germline ends came to 28 bases. The CDR3 runs to 16 residues. The CDR3, as DNA: TGCAGCGCCTTCCTCGCGGCCAGGGCCGGTCGAAGTGAAGCTTTCTTT. Protein: CSAFLAARAGRSEAFF. The whole variable domain, remainder taken from reference TRBV29-1 and TRBJ1-1, is SAVISQKPSRDICQRGTSLTIQCQVDSQVTMMFWYRQQPGQSLTLIATANQGSEATYESGFVIDKFPISRPNLTFSTLTVSNMSPEDSSIYLCSAFLAARAGRSEAFFGQGTRLTVV.

This clone was detected only a few times. V gene TRBV6-1 combines with J gene TRBJ1-5; 8 nucleotides align to TRBD1. CDR1 and CDR2 (germline): MNHNS, SASEGT. The V gene end was trimmed by 4 bases and the J gene end by 6 bases; junction bases not matched to a gene: 17. This CDR3 has 18 amino acids. In DNA form, the CDR3 reads TGTGCCAGCAGTGCGGCAGGACAGGGAACAAATTTCGGTCAGCCCCAGCATTTT. It is translated as CASSAAGQGTNFGQPQHF.

V gene TRBV4-2 combines with J gene TRBJ2-5; TRBD2 matches 13 bases. Germline V gives CDR1 LGHNA, CDR2 YNFKEQ. Trimming cost V 2 bases and J 5 bases; bases outside gene matches: 8. The CDR3 is 17 residues long. CDR3 amino acids: CASSQTVETSGRETQYF. The DNA for the CDR3 is TGTGCCAGCAGCCAAACGGTGGAGACTAGCGGGAGGGAGACCCAGTACTTC.